Reported below is one TCR beta chain. Its antigen is unknown. There are no base qualities to consult, and no much larger clone falls within one base. Different DNA sequences within this sample yield the same CDR3. This entry is derived from a study of beta chain features in type 1 diabetes (dated by TCRdb to 2016 to 2018). In the study overall: Mean age, gender distribution, total cell number and subset yield were not different between patients and healthy donors. A total of roughly 100 million sorted cells were examined across all samples, and the number of cells per subset was strongly correlated with RNA yield. In the study, recently diagnosed type 1 diabetes patients and matched healthy donors were compared on the TCRB repertoires of their sorted circulating CD4+ T cell subsets. Naive and central memory subsets were obtained from all 30 or so donors, but regulatory and stem cell-like memory subsets were isolated from only 8 patients and roughly 8 healthy donors. Here is what the overall study found, with its caveats: Because the HLA sub-analyses included only small numbers of individuals, any influence of HLA type on TCRB rearrangement was left unresolved. Fewer insertions and more nucleotide deletions at VDJ recombination sites were observed in patients with type 1 diabetes, implying thymic rearrangement abnormalities. Naive, central memory and regulatory TCRB repertoires appeared more similar among patients than among healthy donors. PCR might favor shorter templates, but patient and control samples were amplified and corrected together, so any skew would affect both groups equally. Because cDNA was sequenced instead of genomic DNA, activated cells with high expression could be over-represented, although the groups did not differ in activation or CD3 levels. A moderate but significant shortening of TCRB CDR3 length was observed in type 1 diabetes patients in all four CD4+ subsets.

The entire amount of isolated RNA was reverse transcribed using the High Capacity cDNA Reverse Transcription Kit, so the sequenced TCRB transcripts were expressed ones. Deep immunoSEQ sequencing was applied to naive, central memory and regulatory T cell samples, giving an average of roughly 3.5 million total reads per sample. After sorted cells were lysed in RLT buffer, RNA was extracted with DNase-treated RNeasy Micro or Mini kits, with the choice depending on cell number. Each cell subset was processed on its own to prevent cross-contamination, while patient and healthy donor samples were processed together. Using the immunoSEQ multiplex PCR, TCRB sequences were amplified from cDNA into 87-bp fragments spanning the CDR3 region. Amplicons were sequenced on the Illumina HiSeq platform. The study's processing was this. PCR bias was computationally corrected using synthetic template baselines, reads within Hamming distance 2 were collapsed, and singletons that could not be merged were discarded. Reads were aligned to IMGT to assign V, D and J genes, CDR3 length, and insertions or deletions at six rearrangement sites. Within each subset, clonotype counts were normalized to sorted cell number, after which true diversity and Gini coefficients were computed with the tcR R package. The overlap coefficient, calculated on TCRB nucleotide sequences, was used to quantify repertoire sharing. Out-of-frame TCRB sequences from naive cells were analyzed as a proxy for the pre-selection repertoire. TCRdb provides this immuneACCESS table in a form limited to in-frame rearrangements. Some clones are lacking; in checked studies, under half of them reflect an unresolved V gene, and why the rest are absent is not known. Clone size and the V and J calls come from that table; the DNA yielded D and trimming. A total of roughly 370,000 clones appear in this sample, roughly 13% of them only once. The ten largest clonotypes hold under 0.04% of the sample.

A single peripheral blood draw of around 0.11 L on average was collected from each donor into heparinised tubes. Using a panel that included CD45RO, CCR7, CD25, CD127, CD95 and CD27, naive, central memory, regulatory and stem cell-like memory CD4+ T cells were sorted on a BD FACSAria II. All sorted populations exceeded 95% purity. PBMCs were isolated right away by Lymphoprep density gradient centrifugation and were stained directly, without culture. So that batch effects would be minimized, each experiment stained and sorted samples in pairs, pairing one healthy donor with one patient. Spanning cysteine to phenylalanine, the CDR3 consists of 11 amino acids. The DNA shown is the 33-base CDR3, in frame from base 1. CDR1 is given as GTSNPN and CDR2 as SVGIG, both from the germline V gene (reference sequence). The germline ends are 4 bases apart after V is trimmed by 3 bases and J by 5 bases.

This receptor was taken from a man aged 25 to 40 in good health. The sequenced sample was naive CD4+ T cells from blood. The cell subset or site label of this sample denotes: true naive CD4+ T cells. The V and J genes are TRBV30 and TRBJ2-2; no D segment can be confidently identified. Here the CDR3 is given as CAWSGTGELFF. The nucleotide sequence is TGTGCCTGGAGCGGGACCGGGGAGCTGTTTTTT.